Detailed here is one T cell receptor beta chain. Via MiXCR, TCRdb re-called the 5' RACE reads, giving one row per CDR3 protein. Of roughly 89,000 distinct CDR3 sequences detected, over 12% appear once; the ten largest clones hold under 45%. The data belong to a study of T-cell memory formation after mild COVID-19. Study-level information: Most TCR clusters belonged to a single donor.

This TCR was recovered from a man between 18 and 35 years old who had mild COVID-19 (a few samples of this study predate the infection). Cell type and time point are not known. The source material was PBMCs or a T cell subset sorted from them (not recorded which).

The CDR3 DNA sequence: TGTGCCAGCCAACGTGCAGGGGGCAATGAGCAGTTCTTC. This codes for CASQRAGGNEQFF. V gene TRBV7-9 combines with J gene TRBJ2-1; TRBD1 matches 7 bases. Per the germline V gene, CDR1 is SEHNR and CDR2 is FQNEAQ (reference sequence). This CDR3 has 13 amino acids. V lost 8 bases to trimming and J lost 6 bases; unmatched junction nucleotides: 7.